This TCR beta chain was retrieved from a study of T cells after somatic rescue of genetic block. Measured with immunoSEQ multiplex PCR; TCRdb has only the in-frame clones, and not every one. The sample consists of approximately 15,000 clones, approximately 70% of them appearing once. The CDR3 spans 15 residues. Germline V gene sequence: CDR1 SGDLS, CDR2 YYNGEE. V was clipped by 0 bases and J by 11 bases, with 20 bases between them. This sequence was found in a boy aged 5 to 17. This chain uses TRBV9 with TRBJ2-5; possibly TRBD2 for D (6 bases). Sample: peripheral blood mononuclear cells (PBMCs). The CDR3 DNA is TGTGCCAGCAGCGTAGAGGAGGGCCTAAGGAGTGAGCAGTACTTC. This encodes CASSVEEGLRSEQYF.